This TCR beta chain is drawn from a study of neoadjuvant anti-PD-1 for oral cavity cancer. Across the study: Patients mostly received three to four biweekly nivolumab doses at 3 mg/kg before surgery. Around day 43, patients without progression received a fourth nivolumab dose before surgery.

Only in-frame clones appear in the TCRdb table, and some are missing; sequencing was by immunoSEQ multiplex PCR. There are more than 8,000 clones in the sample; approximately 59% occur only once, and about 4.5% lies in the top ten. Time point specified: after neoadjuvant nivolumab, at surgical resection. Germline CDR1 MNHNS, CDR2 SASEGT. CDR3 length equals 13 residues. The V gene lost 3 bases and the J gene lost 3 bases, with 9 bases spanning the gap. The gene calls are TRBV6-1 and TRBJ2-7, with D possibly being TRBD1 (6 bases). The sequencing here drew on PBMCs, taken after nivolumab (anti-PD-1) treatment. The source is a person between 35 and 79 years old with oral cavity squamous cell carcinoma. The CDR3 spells CASSDRDIYEQYF. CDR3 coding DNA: TGTGCCAGCAGTGACAGGGACATCTACGAGCAGTACTTC.